Presented here are 6 T cell receptor beta chains from one specimen sequenced in a study of shared clonotypes between healthy human individuals. Assay: immunoSEQ multiplex PCR; the TCRdb copy retains only in-frame clones and omits some. This table has around 700,000 clones, more than 70% appearing once. Material: memory CD4+ T cells sorted from blood. Subset in this sample: CD45RA-negative fraction. Receptor source: a woman in her thirties in good health.

This chain links TRBV11-3 with TRBJ2-1, with 9 bases that match TRBD2. Germline assignment: CDR1 SGHNT and CDR2 YENEEA. V lost 3 bases, J lost 10 bases, and 10 bases stayed unmatched. The CDR3 is made up of 15 amino acids. CDR3 in amino acids: CASSFSGSRLGEQFF. CDR3 coding DNA: TGTGCCAGCAGCTTTAGCGGGAGCCGCCTAGGGGAGCAGTTCTTC.

The chain couples TRBV25-1 to TRBJ2-5; 12 positions agree with TRBD2. Germline V gene sequence: CDR1 MGHDK, CDR2 SYGVNS. CDR3 length: 17 amino acids. V lost 8 bases to trimming and J lost 5 bases; unmatched junction nucleotides: 15. The CDR3 DNA reads as TGTGCCAGCGGGACCCTTGGACTAGCGGGGATCATGGAGACCCAGTACTTC. This encodes CASGTLGLAGIMETQYF.

About this clone: Distinct nucleotide sequences in the sample also encode this CDR3. The gene calls are TRBV6-1 and TRBJ1-1, with no clear D. Trimming pared 4 bases from V and 1 base from J, leaving 7 bases between. Germline lookup yields CDR1 MNHNS and CDR2 SASEGT. CDR3 length equals 13 residues. Here the CDR3 DNA reads TGTGCCAGCAGTGTAGAGCGGAACACTGAAGCTTTCTTT. It encodes CASSVERNTEAFF.

The chain uses TRBV7-9 and TRBJ2-7; D not certain. Trimming cost V 5 bases and J 5 bases, with 13 bases left between them. The CDR3 is 13 amino acids. Germline V lookup: CDR1 SEHNR, CDR2 FQNEAQ (reference sequence). For the CDR3, the DNA is TGTGCCAGCAGCCCCCCCAGTGATGACGAGCAGTACTTC. Amino acid sequence: CASSPPSDDEQYF.

This chain joins TRBV6-4 and TRBJ2-5, with TRBD1 matching over 7 bases. The germline CDR1 and CDR2 sequences are MRHNA and SNTAGT. V shed 6 bases and J 2 bases; nucleotides not matched to a gene: 6. This CDR3 region has 14 residues. In DNA, the CDR3 is TGTGCCAGCAGCCCAACGGGACAGCAAGAGACCCAGTACTTC. Residues: CASSPTGQQETQYF.

This chain connects TRBV11-2 to TRBJ2-5, with 7 bases aligning to TRBD2. The germline V gene encodes CDR1 SGHAT and CDR2 FQNNGV. V lost 3 bases to trimming and J lost 0 bases; unmatched junction nucleotides: 7. The CDR3 loop spans 16 amino acids. The CDR3, as DNA: TGTGCCAGCAGCTTGGTGACTAGCTGGTACCAAGAGACCCAGTACTTC. Encoded protein: CASSLVTSWYQETQYF. Full variable domain (remainder filled in from reference TRBV11-2 and TRBJ2-5): EAGVAQSPRYKIIEKRQSVAFWCNPISGHATLYWYQQILGQGPKLLIQFQNNGVVDDSQLPKDRFSAERLKGVDSTLKIQPAKLEDSAVYLCASSLVTSWYQETQYFGPGTRLLVL.